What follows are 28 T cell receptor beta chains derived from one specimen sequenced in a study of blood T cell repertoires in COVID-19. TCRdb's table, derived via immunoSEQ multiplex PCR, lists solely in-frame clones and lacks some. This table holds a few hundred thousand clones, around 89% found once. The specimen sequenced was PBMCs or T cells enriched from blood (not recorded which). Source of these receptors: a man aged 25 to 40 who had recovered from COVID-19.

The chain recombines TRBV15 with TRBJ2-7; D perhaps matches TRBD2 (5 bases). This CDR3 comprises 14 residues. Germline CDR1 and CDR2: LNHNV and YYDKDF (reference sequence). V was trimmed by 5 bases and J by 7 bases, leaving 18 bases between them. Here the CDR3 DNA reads TGTGCCACCAGCCGGGATCAAATGTCGTGGGAGCAGTACTTC. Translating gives CATSRDQMSWEQYF.

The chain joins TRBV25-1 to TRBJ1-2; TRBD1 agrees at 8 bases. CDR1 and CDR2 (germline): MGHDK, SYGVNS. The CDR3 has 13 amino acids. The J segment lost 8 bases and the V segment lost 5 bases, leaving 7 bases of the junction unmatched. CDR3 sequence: CASSSDRVTGYTF. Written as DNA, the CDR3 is TGTGCCAGCAGTTCGGACAGGGTGACGGGCTACACCTTC.

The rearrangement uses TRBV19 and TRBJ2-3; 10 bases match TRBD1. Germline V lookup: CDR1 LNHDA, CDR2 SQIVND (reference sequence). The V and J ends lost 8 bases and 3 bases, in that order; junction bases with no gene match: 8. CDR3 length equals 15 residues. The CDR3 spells CASRTGGRQTDTQYF. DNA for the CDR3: TGTGCCAGTCGGACAGGGGGTCGCCAAACAGATACGCAGTATTTT.

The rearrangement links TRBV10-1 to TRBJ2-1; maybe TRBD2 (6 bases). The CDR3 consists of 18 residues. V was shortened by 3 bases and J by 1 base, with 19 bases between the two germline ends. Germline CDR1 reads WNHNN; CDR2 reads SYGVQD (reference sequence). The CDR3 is CASSEVSLWGTSYNEQFF. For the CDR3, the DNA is TGCGCCAGCAGTGAAGTGTCTCTATGGGGGACTTCCTACAATGAGCAGTTCTTC.

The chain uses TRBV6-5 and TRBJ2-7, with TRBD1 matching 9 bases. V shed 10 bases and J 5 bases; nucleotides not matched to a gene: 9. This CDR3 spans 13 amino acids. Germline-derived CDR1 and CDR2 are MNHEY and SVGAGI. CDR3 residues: CATTGTGSHEQYF. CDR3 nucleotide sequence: TGTGCCACAACCGGGACAGGGAGCCACGAGCAGTACTTC.

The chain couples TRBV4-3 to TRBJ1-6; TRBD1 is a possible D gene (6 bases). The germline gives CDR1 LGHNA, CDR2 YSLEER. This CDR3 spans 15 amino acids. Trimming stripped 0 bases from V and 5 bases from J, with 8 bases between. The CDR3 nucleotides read TGCGCCAGCAGCCAAGACCACAGGGATAATTCACCCCTCCACTTT. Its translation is CASSQDHRDNSPLHF.

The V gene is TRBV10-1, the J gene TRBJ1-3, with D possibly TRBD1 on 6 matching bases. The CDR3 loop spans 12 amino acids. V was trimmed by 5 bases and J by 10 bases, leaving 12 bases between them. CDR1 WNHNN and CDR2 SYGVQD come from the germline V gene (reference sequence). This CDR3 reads CASSSGTWTIYF. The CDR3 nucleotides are TGCGCCAGCAGTTCCGGGACATGGACCATATATTTT.

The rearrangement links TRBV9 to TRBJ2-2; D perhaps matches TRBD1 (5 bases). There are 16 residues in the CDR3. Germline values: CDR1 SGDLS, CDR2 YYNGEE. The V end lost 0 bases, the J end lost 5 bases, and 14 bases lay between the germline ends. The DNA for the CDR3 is TGTGCCAGCAGCGTAGCTGTCAGGGCCAAAACCGGGGAGCTGTTTTTT. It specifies CASSVAVRAKTGELFF.

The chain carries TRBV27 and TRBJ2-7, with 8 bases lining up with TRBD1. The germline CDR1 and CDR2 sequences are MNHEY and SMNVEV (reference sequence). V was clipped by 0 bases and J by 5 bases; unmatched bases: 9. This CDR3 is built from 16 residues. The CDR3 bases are TGTGCCAGCAGTTTATCCCCCGGCAGGGGGCAAAACGAGCAGTACTTC. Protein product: CASSLSPGRGQNEQYF.

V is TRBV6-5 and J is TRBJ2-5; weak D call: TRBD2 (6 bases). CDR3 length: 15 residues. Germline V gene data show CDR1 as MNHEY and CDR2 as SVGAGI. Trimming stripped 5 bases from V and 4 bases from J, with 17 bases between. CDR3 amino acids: CASSPGEARRETQYF. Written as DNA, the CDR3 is TGTGCCAGCAGTCCGGGGGAGGCCCGGAGAGAGACCCAGTACTTC.

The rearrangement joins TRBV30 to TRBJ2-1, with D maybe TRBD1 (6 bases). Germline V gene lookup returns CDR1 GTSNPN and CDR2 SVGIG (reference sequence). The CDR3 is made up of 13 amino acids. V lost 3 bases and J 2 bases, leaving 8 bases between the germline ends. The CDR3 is CAWSGDTYNEQFF. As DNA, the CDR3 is TGTGCCTGGAGCGGGGACACCTACAATGAGCAGTTCTTC.

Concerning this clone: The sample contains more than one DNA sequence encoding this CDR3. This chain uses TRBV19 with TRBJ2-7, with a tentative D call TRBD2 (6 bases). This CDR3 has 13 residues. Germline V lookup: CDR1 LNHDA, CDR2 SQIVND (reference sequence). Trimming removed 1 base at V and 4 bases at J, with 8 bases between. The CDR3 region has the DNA TGTGCCAGTAGTATAGGACGGGGGTACGAGCAGTACTTC. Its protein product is CASSIGRGYEQYF.

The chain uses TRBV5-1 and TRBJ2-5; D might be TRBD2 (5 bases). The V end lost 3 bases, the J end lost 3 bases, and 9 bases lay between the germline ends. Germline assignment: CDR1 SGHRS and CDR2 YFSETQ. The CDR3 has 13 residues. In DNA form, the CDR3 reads TGCGCCAGCAGCTCTGGACTCAAAGAGACCCAGTACTTC. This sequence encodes CASSSGLKETQYF.

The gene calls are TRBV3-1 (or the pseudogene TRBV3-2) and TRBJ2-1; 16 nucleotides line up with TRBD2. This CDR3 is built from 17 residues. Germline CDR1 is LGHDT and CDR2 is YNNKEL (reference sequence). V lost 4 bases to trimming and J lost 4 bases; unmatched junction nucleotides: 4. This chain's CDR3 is CASSPGTSGRGYNEQFF. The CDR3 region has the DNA TGTGCCAGCAGCCCAGGGACTAGCGGGAGGGGGTACAATGAGCAGTTCTTC.

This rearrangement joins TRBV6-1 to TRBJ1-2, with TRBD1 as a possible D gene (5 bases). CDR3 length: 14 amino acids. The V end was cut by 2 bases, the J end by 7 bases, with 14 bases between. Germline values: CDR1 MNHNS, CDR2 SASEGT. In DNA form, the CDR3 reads TGTGCCAGCAGTGAATGGGGGGACCCGGGTGGCTACACCTTC. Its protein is CASSEWGDPGGYTF.

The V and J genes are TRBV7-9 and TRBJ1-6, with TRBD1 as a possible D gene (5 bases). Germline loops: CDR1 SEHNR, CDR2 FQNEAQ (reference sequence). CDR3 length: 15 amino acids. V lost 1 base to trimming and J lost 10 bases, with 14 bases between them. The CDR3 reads CASSLEAGLGSPLHF. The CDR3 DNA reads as TGTGCCAGCAGCTTAGAAGCAGGGCTTGGATCACCCCTCCACTTT.

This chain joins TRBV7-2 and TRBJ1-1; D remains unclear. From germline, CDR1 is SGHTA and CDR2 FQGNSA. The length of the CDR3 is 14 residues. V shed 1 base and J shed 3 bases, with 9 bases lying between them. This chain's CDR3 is CASSLGFQYTEAFF. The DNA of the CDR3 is TGTGCCAGCAGCTTAGGGTTCCAGTACACTGAAGCTTTCTTT.

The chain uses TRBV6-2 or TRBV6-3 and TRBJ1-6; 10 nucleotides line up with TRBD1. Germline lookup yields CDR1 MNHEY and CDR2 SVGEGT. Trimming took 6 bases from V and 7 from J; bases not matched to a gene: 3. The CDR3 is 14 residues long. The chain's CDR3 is CASSRTGGNSPLHF. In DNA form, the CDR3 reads TGTGCCAGCAGCCGGACAGGGGGGAATTCACCCCTCCACTTT.

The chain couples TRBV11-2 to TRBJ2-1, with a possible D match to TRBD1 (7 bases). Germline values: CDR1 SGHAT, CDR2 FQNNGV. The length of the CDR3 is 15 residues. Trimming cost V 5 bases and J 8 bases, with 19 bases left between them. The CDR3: CASSLAGGPVYEQFF. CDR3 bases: TGTGCCAGCAGCCTAGCAGGGGGGCCCGTGTATGAGCAGTTCTTC.

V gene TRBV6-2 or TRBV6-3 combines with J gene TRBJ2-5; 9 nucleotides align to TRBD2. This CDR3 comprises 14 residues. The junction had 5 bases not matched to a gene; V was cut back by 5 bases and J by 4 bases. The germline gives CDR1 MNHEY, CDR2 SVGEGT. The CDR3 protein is CASSKGLASETQYF. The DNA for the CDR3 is TGTGCCAGCAGTAAAGGACTAGCGTCAGAGACCCAGTACTTC.

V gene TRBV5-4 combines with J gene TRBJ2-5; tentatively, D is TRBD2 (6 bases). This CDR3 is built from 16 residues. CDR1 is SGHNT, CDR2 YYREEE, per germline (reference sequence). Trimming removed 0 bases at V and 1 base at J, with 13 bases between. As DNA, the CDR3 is TGTGCCAGCAGCTTGGTGGGGGGATGGAGCCAAGAGACCCAGTACTTC. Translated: CASSLVGGWSQETQYF.

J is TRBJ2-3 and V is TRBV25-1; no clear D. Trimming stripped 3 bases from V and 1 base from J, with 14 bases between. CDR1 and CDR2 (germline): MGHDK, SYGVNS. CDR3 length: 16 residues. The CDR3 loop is CASSDVVAVGTDTQYF. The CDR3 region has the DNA TGTGCCAGCAGTGACGTCGTGGCCGTTGGCACAGATACGCAGTATTTT.

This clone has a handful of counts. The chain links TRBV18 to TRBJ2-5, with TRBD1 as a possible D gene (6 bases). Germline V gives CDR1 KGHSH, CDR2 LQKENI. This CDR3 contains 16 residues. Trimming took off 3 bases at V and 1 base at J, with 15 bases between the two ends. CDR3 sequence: CASSPQTRTAQETQYF. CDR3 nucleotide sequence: TGTGCCAGCTCACCCCAAACCAGGACAGCCCAAGAGACCCAGTACTTC.

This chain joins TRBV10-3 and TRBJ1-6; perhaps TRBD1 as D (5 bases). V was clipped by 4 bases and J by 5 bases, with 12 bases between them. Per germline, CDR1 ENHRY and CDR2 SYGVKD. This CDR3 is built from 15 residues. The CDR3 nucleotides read TGTGCCATCAGTGGGGGCCATTCGGATAATTCACCCCTCCACTTT. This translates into CAISGGHSDNSPLHF.

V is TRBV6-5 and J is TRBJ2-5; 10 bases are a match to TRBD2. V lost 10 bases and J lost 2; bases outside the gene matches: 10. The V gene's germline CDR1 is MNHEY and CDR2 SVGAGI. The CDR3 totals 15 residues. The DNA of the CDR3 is TGTGCCACCACTCCGGGGACTAGCGCGCAAGAGACCCAGTACTTC. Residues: CATTPGTSAQETQYF.

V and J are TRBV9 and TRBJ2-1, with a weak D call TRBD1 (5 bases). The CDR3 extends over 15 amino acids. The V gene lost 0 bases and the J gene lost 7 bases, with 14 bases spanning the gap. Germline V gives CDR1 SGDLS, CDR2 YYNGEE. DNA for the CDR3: TGTGCCAGCAGCGTAGAGGGGTATACTACGAATGAGCAGTTCTTC. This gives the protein CASSVEGYTTNEQFF.

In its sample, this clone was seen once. The CDR3 DNA is TGTGCCAGCAGCTTTAACCGGGACAGAAATCAGCCCCAGCATTTT. It is translated as CASSFNRDRNQPQHF. The genes are TRBV7-8 and TRBJ1-5; 7 nucleotides agree with TRBD1. V was pared by 3 bases and J by 4 bases, with 6 bases of the junction left unmatched. Germline CDR1 is SGHVS and CDR2 is FQNEAQ. This CDR3 is 15 amino acids long.

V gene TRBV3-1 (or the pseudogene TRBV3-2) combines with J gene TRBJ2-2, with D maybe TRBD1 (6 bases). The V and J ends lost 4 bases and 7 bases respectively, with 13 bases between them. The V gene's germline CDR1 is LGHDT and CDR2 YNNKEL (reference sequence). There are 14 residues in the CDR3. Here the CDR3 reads CASSPTGSNGELFF. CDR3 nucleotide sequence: TGTGCCAGCAGCCCTACAGGGTCGAACGGGGAGCTGTTTTTT.